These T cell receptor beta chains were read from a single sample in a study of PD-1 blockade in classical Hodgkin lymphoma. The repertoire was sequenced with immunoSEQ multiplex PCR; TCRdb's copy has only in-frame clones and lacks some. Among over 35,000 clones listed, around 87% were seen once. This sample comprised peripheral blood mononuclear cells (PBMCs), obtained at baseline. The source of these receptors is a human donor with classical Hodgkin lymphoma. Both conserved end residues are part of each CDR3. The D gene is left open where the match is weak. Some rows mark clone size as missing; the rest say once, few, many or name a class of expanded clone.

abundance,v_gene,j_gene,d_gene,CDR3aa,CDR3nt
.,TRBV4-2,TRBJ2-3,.,CASSQGSWADTQYF,TGTGCCAGCAGCCAAGGGTCGTGGGCAGATACGCAGTATTTT
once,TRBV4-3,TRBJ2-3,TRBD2,CASAEGLASTDTQYF,TGCGCCAGCGCCGAGGGACTAGCTAGCACAGATACGCAGTATTTT
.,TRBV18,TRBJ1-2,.,CASSPQRGTNYGYTF,TGTGCCAGCTCACCACAGCGGGGGACTAACTATGGCTACACCTTC
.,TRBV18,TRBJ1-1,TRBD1,CASSPLRDREAFF,TGTGCCAGCTCACCACTTCGGGACAGGGAGGCTTTCTTT
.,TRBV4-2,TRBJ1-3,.,CASSQPGNSGNTIYF,TGTGCCAGCAGCCAACCGGGGAACTCTGGAAACACCATATATTTT
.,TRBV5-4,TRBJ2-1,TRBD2,CASTLPGTSTNEQFF,TGTGCCAGCACCCTCCCCGGGACTAGTACCAATGAGCAGTTCTTC
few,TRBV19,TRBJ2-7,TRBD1,CARTGSRPYEQYF,TGTGCCAGGACAGGGTCCCGACCCTACGAGCAGTACTTC
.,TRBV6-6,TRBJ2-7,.,CASSYFTGLGQYF,TGTGCCAGCAGTTACTTCACAGGGTTAGGGCAGTACTTC
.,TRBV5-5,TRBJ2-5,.,CASSLAVGRGREETQYF,TGTGCCAGCAGCTTGGCAGTTGGCAGGGGGAGGGAAGAGACCCAGTACTTC
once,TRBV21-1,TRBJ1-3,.,CASSKVMGTACSGNTIYF,TGTGCCAGCAGCAAAGTCATGGGGACAGCTTGCTCTGGAAACACCATATATTTT
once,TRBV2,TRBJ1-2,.,CASSDVWTNYGYTF,TGTGCCAGCAGTGATGTTTGGACTAACTATGGCTACACCTTC
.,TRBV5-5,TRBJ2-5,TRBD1,CASSLTGGTETQYF,TGTGCCAGCAGCTTGACAGGGGGCACAGAGACCCAGTACTTC
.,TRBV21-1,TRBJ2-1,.,CASSRGDNEQFF,TGTGCCAGCAGCCGGGGGGATAATGAGCAGTTCTTC
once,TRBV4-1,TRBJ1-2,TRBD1,CASSFRQGARGYTF,TGCGCCAGCAGCTTCCGACAGGGGGCGCGTGGCTACACCTTC
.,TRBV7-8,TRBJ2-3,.,CASSPGWEDTQYF,TGTGCCAGCAGCCCTGGGTGGGAGGATACGCAGTATTTT
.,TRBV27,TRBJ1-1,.,CASSFIGWGREREAFF,TGTGCCAGCAGTTTCATAGGCTGGGGGCGAGAACGGGAAGCTTTCTTT
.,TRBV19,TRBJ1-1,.,CASSLVVGWTTARNTEAFF,TGTGCCAGTAGTTTGGTTGTGGGGTGGACGACAGCAAGGAACACTGAAGCTTTCTTT
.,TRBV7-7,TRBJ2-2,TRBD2,CASSPRTSWSGELFF,TGTGCTAGCAGCCCAAGGACTAGTTGGTCGGGGGAGCTGTTTTTT
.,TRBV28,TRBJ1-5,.,CASNSAGSNQPQHF,TGTGCCAGCAACTCGGCTGGAAGCAATCAGCCCCAGCATTTT
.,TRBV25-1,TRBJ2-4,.,CASSGTQVMKNIQYF,TGTGCCAGCAGTGGAACCCAGGTGATGAAAAACATTCAGTACTTC
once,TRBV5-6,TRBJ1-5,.,CASSSGPYSSNQPQHF,TGTGCCAGCAGCTCGGGTCCTTATTCTAGCAATCAGCCCCAGCATTTT
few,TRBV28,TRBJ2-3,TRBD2,CASSLGGLADFTDTQYF,TGTGCCAGCAGTTTAGGGGGACTAGCGGATTTTACAGATACGCAGTATTTT
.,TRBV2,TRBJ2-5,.,CASSAGTRQETQYF,TGTGCCAGCAGCGCCGGGACTCGTCAAGAGACCCAGTACTTC
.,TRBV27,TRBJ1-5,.,CASRPGSNNQPQHF,TGTGCCAGCAGACCCGGAAGTAACAATCAGCCCCAGCATTTT
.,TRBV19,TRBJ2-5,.,CASSGRGQETYQETQYF,TGTGCCAGTAGTGGGAGGGGACAGGAGACGTACCAAGAGACCCAGTACTTC
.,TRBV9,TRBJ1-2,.,CASSTRDARHGYTF,TGTGCCAGCAGCACACGGGACGCTCGCCATGGCTACACCTTC
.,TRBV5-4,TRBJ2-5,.,CASSFGQTYQETQYF,TGTGCCAGCAGCTTCGGACAGACGTACCAAGAGACCCAGTACTTC
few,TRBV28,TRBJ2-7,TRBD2,CASSFRIVGLAGGGSYEQYF,TGTGCCAGCAGTTTTCGGATCGTGGGACTAGCGGGAGGAGGATCCTACGAGCAGTACTTC
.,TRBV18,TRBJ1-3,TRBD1,CASSPRDRVAGNTIYF,TGTGCCAGCTCACCTAGGGACAGGGTCGCTGGAAACACCATATATTTT
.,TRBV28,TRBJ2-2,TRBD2,CASSSGLAGVAGELFF,TGTGCCAGCAGTTCCGGACTAGCGGGAGTAGCGGGGGAGCTGTTTTTT
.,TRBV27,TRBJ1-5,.,CASSFTGPREPQHF,TGTGCCAGCAGCTTTACAGGGCCCAGGGAGCCCCAGCATTTT
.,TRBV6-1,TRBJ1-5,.,CASSAQDRMDQPQHF,TGTGCCAGCAGCGCCCAAGACAGGATGGATCAGCCCCAGCATTTT
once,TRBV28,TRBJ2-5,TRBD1,CASSQGQGKKTQYF,TGTGCCAGCAGTCAAGGACAGGGCAAAAAGACCCAGTACTTC
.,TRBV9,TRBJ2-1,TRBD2,CASSVSLGLEEDEQFF,TGTGCCAGCAGCGTATCCCTTGGACTAGAGGAAGATGAGCAGTTCTTC
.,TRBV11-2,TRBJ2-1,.,CASSLTGVGYEQFF,TGTGCCAGCAGCTTAACGGGTGTAGGCTATGAGCAGTTCTTC
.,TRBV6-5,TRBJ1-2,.,CASSSLYNYGYTF,TGTGCCAGCAGTTCGCTTTATAACTATGGCTACACCTTC
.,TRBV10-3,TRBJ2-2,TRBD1,CAIRLTGEPTGELFF,TGTGCCATCAGACTTACAGGGGAGCCCACCGGGGAGCTGTTTTTT
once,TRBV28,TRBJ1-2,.,CASSFQGPYGYTF,TGTGCCAGCAGTTTCCAGGGACCCTATGGCTACACCTTC
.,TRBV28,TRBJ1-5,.,CASSFPSNQPQHF,TGTGCCAGCAGTTTCCCCAGCAATCAGCCCCAGCATTTT
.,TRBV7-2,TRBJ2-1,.,CASSPFPGTLYNEQFF,TGTGCCAGCAGCCCCTTTCCCGGGACGCTTTACAATGAGCAGTTCTTC
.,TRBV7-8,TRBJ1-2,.,CASSLSPGTRGYGYTF,TGTGCCAGCAGCTTATCTCCAGGGACGAGGGGGTATGGCTACACCTTC
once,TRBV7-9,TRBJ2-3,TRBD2,CASSWSGGTDTQYF,TGTGCCAGCAGCTGGAGCGGGGGCACAGATACGCAGTATTTT
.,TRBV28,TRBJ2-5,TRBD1,CASRDRGHNPGKTQYF,TGTGCCAGCCGGGACAGGGGGCACAATCCTGGGAAGACCCAGTACTTC
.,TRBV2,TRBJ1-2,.,CASSSRGSDGYTF,TGTGCCAGCAGTTCCCGGGGCTCCGATGGCTACACCTTC